The next 25 T cell receptor beta chains were all read from a single sample in a study of cytomegalovirus exposure and HLA in healthy donors. PCR was performed using 60 Vbeta and 13 Jbeta primers. Assay used: immunoSEQ multiplex PCR; TCRdb lists only in-frame clones, some missing. The repertoire holds about 190,000 clones, with under 80% as singletons. The sequenced material came from PBMCs. Source of these receptors: a man aged 25-40 years in good health and CMV-seropositive.

The chain is built from TRBV6-4 and TRBJ2-1; 8 nucleotides line up with TRBD1. Germline V gene data show CDR1 as MRHNA and CDR2 as SNTAGT. The J segment lost 7 bases and the V segment lost 6 bases, leaving 11 bases of the junction unmatched. CDR3 length: 15 amino acids. The CDR3 loop reads CASSGQGASRNEQFF. The DNA for the CDR3 is TGTGCCAGCAGCGGCCAGGGGGCTTCTAGGAATGAGCAGTTCTTC.

J is TRBJ2-3 and V is TRBV23-1, with D possibly being TRBD1 (6 bases). TRBV23-1 is annotated as an ORF whose role is uncertain. This CDR3 contains 17 residues. Trimming removed 0 bases at V and 1 base at J, with 14 bases between. The CDR3 DNA reads as TGCGCCAGCAGTCAATCTGGCCCCCAGGGGTGCACAGATACGCAGTATTTT. This codes for CASSQSGPQGCTDTQYF.

The V call is TRBV13, the J call TRBJ2-1; 8 positions match TRBD2. V trimming: 2 bases; J trimming: 5 bases; junction bases outside the gene matches: 2. Germline V lookup: CDR1 PRHDT, CDR2 FYEKMQ (reference sequence). The CDR3 loop spans 14 amino acids. The CDR3 here is CASSLTSGNNEQFF. CDR3 coding DNA: TGTGCCAGCAGCTTAACTAGCGGTAACAATGAGCAGTTCTTC. The entire variable domain, with the rest obtained from reference TRBV13 and TRBJ2-1, is as follows: AAGVIQSPRHLIKEKRETATLKCYPIPRHDTVYWYQQGPGQDPQFLISFYEKMQSDKGSIPDRFSAQQFSDYHSELNMSSLELGDSALYFCASSLTSGNNEQFFGPGTRLTVL.

The chain has TRBV19 and TRBJ2-3, with 10 nucleotides matching TRBD2. Germline CDR1 LNHDA, CDR2 SQIVND (reference sequence). The V segment lost 5 bases and the J segment 4 bases; nucleotides outside the gene matches: 3. The CDR3 has 14 amino acids. The CDR3 DNA sequence: TGTGCCAGTAGTTTAGCGGGAGGCGCAGATACGCAGTATTTT. Protein: CASSLAGGADTQYF.

The CDR3 DNA follows: TGTGCCAGCAGCTCCAGAGGGCGGCTAGCGGGGGGCCCAATCTCGAATGAGCAGTTCTTC. Translation gives CASSSRGRLAGGPISNEQFF. This rearrangement joins TRBV13 to TRBJ2-1; TRBD2 aligns across 11 bases. In germline, CDR1 is PRHDT, CDR2 FYEKMQ (reference sequence). Unmatched junction bases numbered 21, after V lost 4 bases and J lost 7 bases. The CDR3 runs 20 residues.

The chain carries TRBV7-3 and TRBJ2-1, with 11 bases fitting TRBD1. Looked up from germline, CDR1 is SGHTA and CDR2 is FQGTGA. The CDR3 loop spans 16 amino acids. The junction had 17 bases not matched to a gene; V was cut back by 5 bases and J by 14 bases. This CDR3 reads CASSLMAGTGGRTKFF. DNA of the CDR3: TGTGCCAGCAGCCTAATGGCCGGGACAGGGGGGCGGACGAAGTTCTTC.

The CDR3 DNA is TGCAGCGTTGAAGGGCTAGCGGGAGATGATGAGCAGTTCTTC. Protein sequence: CSVEGLAGDDEQFF. The V gene is TRBV29-1, the J gene TRBJ2-1; 10 bases agree with TRBD2. The CDR3 loop spans 14 amino acids. The germline V gene has CDR1 SQVTM and CDR2 ANQGSEA. With V trimmed by 1 base and J by 8 bases, 5 bases remained unmatched.

The V and J genes are TRBV7-2 and TRBJ2-7; 12 bases line up with TRBD2. Unmatched junction bases numbered 5, after V lost 5 bases and J lost 3 bases. This CDR3 contains 15 residues. The germline gives CDR1 SGHTA, CDR2 FQGNSA. This chain's CDR3 is CASSQRLAGVYEQYF. DNA of the CDR3: TGTGCCAGCAGCCAGAGACTAGCGGGAGTCTACGAGCAGTACTTC.

The rearrangement joins TRBV11-3 to TRBJ2-5; possible D gene TRBD1, 6 bases. The J call is uncertain, as TRBJ2-7 better fits the DNA end. Germline loops: CDR1 SGHNT, CDR2 YENEEA. This CDR3 region has 15 residues. CDR3 loop: CASSLDVGDTYEQYF. DNA of the CDR3: TGTGCCAGCAGCTTAGACGTTGGGGACACCTACGAGCAGTACTTC.

This chain joins TRBV11-3 and TRBJ2-1; 7 bases map to TRBD2. The CDR3 totals 15 residues. Per germline, CDR1 SGHNT and CDR2 YENEEA. V lost 3 bases and J lost 0; bases outside the gene matches: 2. The CDR3 region is CASSFGGSSYNEQFF. CDR3 DNA sequence: TGTGCCAGCAGCTTTGGCGGGAGCTCCTACAATGAGCAGTTCTTC.

The genes are TRBV29-1 and TRBJ1-5; 7 bases line up with TRBD1. The length of the CDR3 is 13 residues. The junction had 6 bases not matched to a gene; V was cut back by 6 bases and J by 4 bases. Germline lookup yields CDR1 SQVTM and CDR2 ANQGSEA. CDR3 nucleotides: TGCAGCGTGGCCGCGGGACAGAATCAGCCCCAGCATTTT. The encoded protein is CSVAAGQNQPQHF.

The rearrangement uses TRBV4-2 and TRBJ2-7, with unresolved D. CDR1 is LGHNA, CDR2 YNFKEQ, per germline. This CDR3 is built from 14 residues. Deletions cut 0 bases from V and 3 bases from J, with 9 bases between. CDR3 DNA sequence: TGTGCCAGCAGCCAAGAAGCAGGTCGCTACGAGCAGTACTTC. Amino acid sequence: CASSQEAGRYEQYF.

This chain connects TRBV4-2 to TRBJ2-7; D may be TRBD2 (5 bases). The CDR3 totals 12 residues. V lost 3 bases and J lost 4, with 7 bases in between. Germline V gene data show CDR1 as LGHNA and CDR2 as YNFKEQ. The CDR3 spells CASSQGGYEQYF. The CDR3 DNA reads TGTGCCAGCAGCCAGGGCGGGTACGAGCAGTACTTC.

The CDR3 loop reads CASSRPQRTDTQYF. Written as DNA, the CDR3 is TGCGCCAGCAGCCGTCCACAGAGAACAGATACGCAGTATTTT. V is TRBV4-1 and J is TRBJ2-3; D gene ambiguous. Trimming removed 4 bases from V and 3 bases from J, with 11 bases in between. Germline assignment: CDR1 MGHRA and CDR2 YSYEKL. The CDR3 totals 14 residues.

The chain carries TRBV11-2 and TRBJ2-1, with 14 bases aligning to TRBD2. CDR3 size: 15 residues. The J segment lost 9 bases and the V segment lost 4 bases, leaving 5 bases of the junction unmatched. CDR1 is SGHAT and CDR2 is FQNNGV in the germline V gene. The CDR3, as DNA: TGTGCCAGCAGCTCAGCGACTAGCGGGAGGGGTGAGCAGTTCTTC. Amino acids: CASSSATSGRGEQFF. The full variable domain, with the rest looked up from reference TRBV11-2 and TRBJ2-1, is EAGVAQSPRYKIIEKRQSVAFWCNPISGHATLYWYQQILGQGPKLLIQFQNNGVVDDSQLPKDRFSAERLKGVDSTLKIQPAKLEDSAVYLCASSSATSGRGEQFFGPGTRLTVL.

The chain employs TRBV5-1 and TRBJ2-2, with D hard to call. The CDR3 totals 14 residues. CDR1 is SGHRS, CDR2 YFSETQ, per germline. The V end lost 0 bases, the J end lost 1 base, and 4 bases lay between the germline ends. Written as DNA, the CDR3 is TGCGCCAGCAGCTTGGGGCAGAACACCGGGGAGCTGTTTTTT. This encodes CASSLGQNTGELFF.

The J gene is TRBJ1-1, the V gene TRBV6-5; possible D gene TRBD1, 6 bases. Germline CDR1 is MNHEY and CDR2 is SVGAGI. The CDR3 is made up of 14 amino acids. V was pared by 4 bases and J by 2 bases, with 11 bases between. CDR3 residues: CASSWGRGNTEAFF. The CDR3 DNA sequence: TGTGCCAGCAGTTGGGGGCGAGGAAACACTGAAGCTTTCTTT.

This clone was observed once. The rearrangement links TRBV6-5 to TRBJ2-7, with 10 nucleotides matching TRBD1. The germline V gene has CDR1 MNHEY and CDR2 SVGAGI. The CDR3 runs to 16 residues. With 4 bases clipped from V and 6 bases from J, the junction kept 12 bases outside the gene matches. The CDR3, as DNA: TGTGCCAGCAGTTCCGACTCCGGGACAGGGGAATCCGAGCAGTACTTC. Translated, it gives CASSSDSGTGESEQYF.

The sample holds a few counts of this clone. The rearrangement joins TRBV29-1 to TRBJ2-2; TRBD2 aligns across 7 bases. Germline CDR1 is SQVTM and CDR2 is ANQGSEA. The J segment lost 0 bases and the V segment lost 7 bases, leaving 5 bases of the junction unmatched. The CDR3 contains 14 residues. The CDR3 is CSAEGLSNTGELFF. The CDR3 nucleotides read TGCAGCGCAGAGGGACTATCGAACACCGGGGAGCTGTTTTTT.

The chain is built from TRBV7-9 and TRBJ2-2; D may be TRBD1 (6 bases). Trimming left V 9 bases short and J 0 bases short, with 14 bases between. Per germline, CDR1 SEHNR and CDR2 FQNEAQ (reference sequence). This CDR3 has 15 residues. The CDR3 loop reads CASLGQPANTGELFF. The CDR3 DNA is TGTGCCAGTTTGGGACAACCCGCGAACACCGGGGAGCTGTTTTTT.

This clone was detected a few times. The chain recombines TRBV12-5 with TRBJ2-3; possible D gene TRBD2, 6 bases. V lost 1 base, J lost 4 bases, and 12 bases lay in between. Germline CDR1 reads LGHNT; CDR2 reads FRNRAP. The CDR3 sequence is 15 residues long. The CDR3, as DNA: TGTGCTAGTGGTTTGGGACTAGGAGGGGCAGATACGCAGTATTTT. Its protein product is CASGLGLGGADTQYF.

The chain recombines TRBV27 with TRBJ2-7; D possibly corresponds to TRBD1 (5 bases). Germline CDR1 is MNHEY and CDR2 is SMNVEV (reference sequence). The V end lost 3 bases, the J end lost 2 bases, and 11 bases lay between the germline ends. The CDR3 spans 14 residues. In DNA, the CDR3 is TGTGCCAGCAGTTTTAGCCAGGGAACCTACGAGCAGTACTTC. It specifies CASSFSQGTYEQYF.

This chain uses TRBV11-1 with TRBJ2-7; D unresolved. Germline V gene sequence: CDR1 SGHAT, CDR2 FQDESV (reference sequence). The CDR3 runs 13 residues. V was pared by 1 base and J by 4 bases, with 8 bases between. As DNA, the CDR3 is TGTGCCAGCAGCTTAGGGAGAGCTTACGAGCAGTACTTC. Its protein product is CASSLGRAYEQYF.

The gene calls are TRBV4-1 and TRBJ2-7; perhaps TRBD1 as D (7 bases). The CDR3 is made up of 14 amino acids. V lost 0 bases, J lost 4 bases, and 10 bases lay in between. Germline V gene data show CDR1 as MGHRA and CDR2 as YSYEKL. CDR3 sequence: CASSQEAGGYEQYF. The CDR3 nucleotides are TGCGCCAGCAGCCAAGAGGCAGGGGGGTACGAGCAGTACTTC.

CDR3 amino acids: CAWSVLPKPYEQYF. CDR3 in DNA: TGTGCCTGGAGTGTACTTCCCAAGCCCTACGAGCAGTACTTC. This chain joins TRBV30 and TRBJ2-7; D not certain. The germline CDR1 and CDR2 sequences are GTSNPN and SVGIG (reference sequence). This CDR3 region has 14 residues. V was clipped by 0 bases and J by 2 bases, with 11 bases between them.